Listed here is a single TCR beta chain. Its antigen remains unknown. Germline CDR1 reads LNHDA; CDR2 reads SQIVND (reference sequence). This CDR3 is built from 15 residues. Use of 60 Vbeta and 13 Jbeta primers characterized the PCR. Original methodology: In a later analysis, of around 83 million unique beta chains, approximately 10 million appeared in at least two donors. Some clones are missing from TCRdb's copy, which holds only in-frame ones; the method was immunoSEQ multiplex PCR. V, J and clone size reflect that table, while D and trimming were determined from the DNA. The sample yields around 140,000 clones, roughly 85% seen once. The sample comes from a study of cytomegalovirus exposure and HLA in healthy donors. The study's findings and limits: Some V segments (TRBV6-2 and TRBV6-3 among them) were excluded as indistinguishable. A likely sequencing artifact accounted for one observed cluster of highly shared sequence variants. Among the most significant clusters, several appeared linked to common viral pathogens in a later analysis.

The TCR originated in a man aged 35 to 55 in good health and CMV-seronegative. Sequencing was done on a sample of PBMCs. The V gene is TRBV19, the J gene TRBJ2-5, with a weak D call TRBD2 (5 bases). With the DNA end fitting TRBJ2-7 better, the J assignment may be wrong. The CDR3 region is CASSIDEGQIYEQYF. The DNA for the CDR3 is TGTGCCAGTAGTATAGATGAGGGTCAGATCTACGAGCAGTACTTC.